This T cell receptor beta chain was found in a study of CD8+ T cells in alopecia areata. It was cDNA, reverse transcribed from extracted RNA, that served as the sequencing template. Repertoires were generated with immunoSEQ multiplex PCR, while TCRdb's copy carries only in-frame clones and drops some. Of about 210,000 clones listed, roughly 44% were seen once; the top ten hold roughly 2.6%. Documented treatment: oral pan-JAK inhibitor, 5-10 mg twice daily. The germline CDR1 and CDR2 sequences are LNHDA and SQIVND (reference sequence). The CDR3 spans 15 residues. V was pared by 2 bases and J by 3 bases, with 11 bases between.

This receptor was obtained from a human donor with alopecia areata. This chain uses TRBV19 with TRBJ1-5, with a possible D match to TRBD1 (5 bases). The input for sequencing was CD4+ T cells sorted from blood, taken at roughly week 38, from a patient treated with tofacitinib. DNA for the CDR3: TGTGCCAGTAGTATACGGGGGGAAACCAATCAGCCCCAGCATTTT. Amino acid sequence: CASSIRGETNQPQHF.